The sequence of this T cell receptor (beta chain) was determined in a study of CD8 T cells in Susac syndrome. Trimming at V came to 3 bases and at J to 3 bases, leaving 6 bases not matched to a gene. Per the germline V gene, CDR1 is SNHLY and CDR2 is FYNNEI. This CDR3 has 15 residues. Reverse transcription used roughly 0.5 to 1 ug RNA and random hexamers. With immunoSEQ multiplex PCR, TCR beta CDR3 was amplified across 54 Vbeta and 13 Jbeta. TCRdb fed the immunoSEQ multiplex PCR reads into MiXCR, producing one record per CDR3 protein. The data contain 110,000 or so distinct CDR3 sequences, over 90% of them singletons. CD8+ and CD4+ T cells from blood underwent TCR beta sequencing. The control group consisted of healthy donors matched for age and sex.

The chain links TRBV2 to TRBJ2-7; 9 nucleotides align to TRBD1. The specimen was CD4+ T cells from PBMCs. The receptor comes from a human donor in good health. CDR3 DNA: TGTGCCAGCAGTGAGGGACAGGGAAGAATCTACGAGCAGTACTTC. The encoded protein is CASSEGQGRIYEQYF.